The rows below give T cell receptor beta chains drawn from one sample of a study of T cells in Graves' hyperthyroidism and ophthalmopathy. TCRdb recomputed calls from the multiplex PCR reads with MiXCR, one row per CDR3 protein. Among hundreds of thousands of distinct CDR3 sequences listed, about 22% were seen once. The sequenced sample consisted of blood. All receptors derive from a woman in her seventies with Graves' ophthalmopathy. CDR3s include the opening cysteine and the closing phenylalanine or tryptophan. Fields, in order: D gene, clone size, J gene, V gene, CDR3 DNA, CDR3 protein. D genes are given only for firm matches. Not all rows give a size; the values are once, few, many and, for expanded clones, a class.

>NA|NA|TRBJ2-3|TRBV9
TGTGCCAGCAGCGTAGCTGCAGGGGGCACAGATACGCAGTATTTT
CASSVAAGGTDTQYF
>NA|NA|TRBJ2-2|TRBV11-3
TGTGCCACCTCCCGGGGGCAAACCGGGGAGCTGTTTTTT
CATSRGQTGELFF
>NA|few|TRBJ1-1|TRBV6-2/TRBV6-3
TGTGCCAGCAGAACTCCCACAGGGATATTGGCTGAAGCTTTCTTT
CASRTPTGILAEAFF
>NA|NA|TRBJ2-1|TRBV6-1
TGTGCCAGCAGTCTCTCCGGGGCGGATCCCATTATCAAGCAGTTCTTC
CASSLSGADPIIKQFF
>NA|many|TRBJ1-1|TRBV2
TGTGCCAGCAGTGCCCCGCCTCGGGCTGAAGCTTTCTTT
CASSAPPRAEAFF
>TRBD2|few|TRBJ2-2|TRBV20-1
TGCAGTGCTTCAGCTCTAGCGGGAGGGCCCCCCGGGGAGCTGTTTTTT
CSASALAGGPPGELFF
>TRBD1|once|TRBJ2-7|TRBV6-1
TGTGCCAGCACCCTGACAGGGGGAGGCTACGAGCAGTACTTC
CASTLTGGGYEQYF
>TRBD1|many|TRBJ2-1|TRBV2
TGTGCCATCCCCGGGACAGGCTCCTACAATGAGCAGTTCTTC
CAIPGTGSYNEQFF
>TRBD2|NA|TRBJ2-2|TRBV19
TGTGCCAGTACCGTTCCTCGGGGGAGCGGGAGGAACACCGGGGAGCTGTTTTTT
CASTVPRGSGRNTGELFF
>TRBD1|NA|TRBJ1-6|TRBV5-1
TGCGCCAGCAGCTACGGACAGGGCGCCTCCTATAATTCACCCCTCCACTTT
CASSYGQGASYNSPLHF
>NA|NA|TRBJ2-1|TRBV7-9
TGTGCCAGCAGCCCCGTGAGGGCCGGGGTAGATGAGCAGTTCTTC
CASSPVRAGVDEQFF
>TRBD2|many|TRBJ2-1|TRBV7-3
TGTGCCAGCAGCGTTAGGTCCGGGACTAGCGGTCAGGGAGAGCAGTTCTTC
CASSVRSGTSGQGEQFF